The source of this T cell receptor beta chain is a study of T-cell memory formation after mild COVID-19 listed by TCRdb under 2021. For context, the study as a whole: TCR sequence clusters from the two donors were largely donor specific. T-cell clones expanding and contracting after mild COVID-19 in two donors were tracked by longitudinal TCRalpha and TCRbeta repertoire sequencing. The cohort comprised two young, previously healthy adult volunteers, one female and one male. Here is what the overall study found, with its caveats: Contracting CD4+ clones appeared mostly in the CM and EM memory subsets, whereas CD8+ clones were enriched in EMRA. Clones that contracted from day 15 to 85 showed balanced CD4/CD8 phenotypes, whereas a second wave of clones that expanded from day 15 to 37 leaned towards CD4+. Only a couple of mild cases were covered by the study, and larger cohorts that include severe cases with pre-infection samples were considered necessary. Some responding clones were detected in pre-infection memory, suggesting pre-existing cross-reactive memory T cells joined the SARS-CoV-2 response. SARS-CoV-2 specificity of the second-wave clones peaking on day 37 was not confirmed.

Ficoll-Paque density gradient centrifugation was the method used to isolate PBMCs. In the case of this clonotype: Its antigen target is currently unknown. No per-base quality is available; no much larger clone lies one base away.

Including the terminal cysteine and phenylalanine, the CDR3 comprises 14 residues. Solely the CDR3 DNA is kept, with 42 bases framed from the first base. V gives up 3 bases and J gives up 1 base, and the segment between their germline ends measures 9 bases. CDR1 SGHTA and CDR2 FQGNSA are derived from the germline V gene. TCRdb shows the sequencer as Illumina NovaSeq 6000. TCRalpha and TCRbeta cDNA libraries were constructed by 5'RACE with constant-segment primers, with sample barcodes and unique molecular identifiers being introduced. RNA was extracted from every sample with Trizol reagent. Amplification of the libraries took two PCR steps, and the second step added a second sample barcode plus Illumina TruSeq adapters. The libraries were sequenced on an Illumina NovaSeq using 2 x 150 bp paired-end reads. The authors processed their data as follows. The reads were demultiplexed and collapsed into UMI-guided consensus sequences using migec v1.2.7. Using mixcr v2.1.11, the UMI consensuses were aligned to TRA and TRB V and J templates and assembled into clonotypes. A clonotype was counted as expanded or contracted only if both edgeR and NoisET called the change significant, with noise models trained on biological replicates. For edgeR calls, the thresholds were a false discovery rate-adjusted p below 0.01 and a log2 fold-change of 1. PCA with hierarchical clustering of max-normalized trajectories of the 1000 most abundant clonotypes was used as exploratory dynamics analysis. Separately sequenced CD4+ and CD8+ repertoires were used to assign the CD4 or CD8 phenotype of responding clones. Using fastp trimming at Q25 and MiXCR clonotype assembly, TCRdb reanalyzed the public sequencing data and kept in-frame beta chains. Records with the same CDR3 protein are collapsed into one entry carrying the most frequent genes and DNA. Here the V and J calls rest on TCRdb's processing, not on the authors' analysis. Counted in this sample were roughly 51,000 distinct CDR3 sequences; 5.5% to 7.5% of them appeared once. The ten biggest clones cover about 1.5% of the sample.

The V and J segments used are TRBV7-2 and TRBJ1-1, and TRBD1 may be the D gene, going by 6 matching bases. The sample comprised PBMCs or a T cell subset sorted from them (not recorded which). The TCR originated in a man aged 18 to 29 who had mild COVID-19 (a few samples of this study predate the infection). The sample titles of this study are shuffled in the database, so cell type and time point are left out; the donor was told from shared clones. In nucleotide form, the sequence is TGTGCCAGCAGCTTCTGGGACACGAACACTGAAGCTTTCTTT. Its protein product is CASSFWDTNTEAFF.